These 2 T cell receptor beta chains came from one sample sequenced in a study of blood T cell repertoires in COVID-19. The method was immunoSEQ multiplex PCR; TCRdb's version includes in-frame clones alone and lacks a portion of them. The profile shows fewer than 60,000 clones, 86% of them singletons. The source material was peripheral blood. Source of these receptors: a human donor in a cohort sampled during active COVID-19.

The chain employs TRBV19 and TRBJ1-5, with unresolved D. The V gene lost 2 bases and the J gene lost 7 bases, with 12 bases spanning the gap. Germline loops: CDR1 LNHDA, CDR2 SQIVND (reference sequence). The CDR3 has 14 residues. The CDR3 nucleotides read TGTGCCAGTAGTATATTAGCCGCTGGGCAGCCCCAGCATTTT. Translation: CASSILAAGQPQHF.

The rearrangement links TRBV9 to TRBJ2-4; D might be TRBD2 (5 bases). CDR3 length: 13 amino acids. V lost 0 bases and J lost 8, with 9 bases in between. CDR1 SGDLS and CDR2 YYNGEE come from the germline V gene. The CDR3 sequence is CASSVEAEDIQYF. For the CDR3, the DNA is TGTGCCAGCAGCGTAGAAGCGGAGGACATTCAGTACTTC.